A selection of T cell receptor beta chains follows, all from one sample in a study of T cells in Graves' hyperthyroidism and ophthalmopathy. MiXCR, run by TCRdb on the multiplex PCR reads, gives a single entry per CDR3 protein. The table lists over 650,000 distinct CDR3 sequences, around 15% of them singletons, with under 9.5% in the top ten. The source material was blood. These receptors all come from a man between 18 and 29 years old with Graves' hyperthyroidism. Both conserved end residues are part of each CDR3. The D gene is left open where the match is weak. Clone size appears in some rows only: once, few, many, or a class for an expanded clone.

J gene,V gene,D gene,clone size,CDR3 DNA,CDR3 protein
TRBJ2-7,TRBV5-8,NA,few,TGTGCCAGCAGCCCGAATACAGGGAGTTACGAGCAGTACTTC,CASSPNTGSYEQYF
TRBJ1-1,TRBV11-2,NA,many,TGTGCCAGCAGCTTAGTCGGAAGGAGAAACACTGAAGCTTTCTTT,CASSLVGRRNTEAFF
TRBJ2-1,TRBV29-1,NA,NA,TGCAGCGTTAAGGCGAAGGGGACACACAATGAGCAGTTCTTC,CSVKAKGTHNEQFF
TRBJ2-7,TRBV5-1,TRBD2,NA,TGCGCCAGCCATAGCGGGTTCGGGGCCTACGAGCAGTACTTC,CASHSGFGAYEQYF
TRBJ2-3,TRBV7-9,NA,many,TGTGCCAGCAGCTCAAGGACGGTAACAGATACGCAGTATTTT,CASSSRTVTDTQYF
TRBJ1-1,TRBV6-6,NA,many,TGTGCCAGCAGTTACTCTGGGATAATGAACACTGAAGCTTTCTTT,CASSYSGIMNTEAFF
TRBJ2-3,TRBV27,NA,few,TGTGCCAGCAGTTTAAAGGCTCCCCAGCGGAGGGCCGTAACAGATACGCAGTATTTT,CASSLKAPQRRAVTDTQYF
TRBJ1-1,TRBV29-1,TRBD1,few,TGCAGCGTTGCGGGACAGTCAAACACTGAAGCTTTCTTT,CSVAGQSNTEAFF
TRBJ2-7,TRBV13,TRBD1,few,TGTGCCAGCAGCTTAGGCCGGAGGCAGGGGGCACACGAGCAGTACTTC,CASSLGRRQGAHEQYF
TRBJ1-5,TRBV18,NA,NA,TGTGCCAGCTCGGGGACATCTGATCAGCCCCAGCATTTT,CASSGTSDQPQHF
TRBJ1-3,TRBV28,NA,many,TGTGCCAGCAGTTTCGCGAGGATCTCTGGAAACACCATATATTTT,CASSFARISGNTIYF
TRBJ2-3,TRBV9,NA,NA,TGTGCCAGCAGCGTAGAACAGGCTGTCACAGATACGCAGTATTTT,CASSVEQAVTDTQYF
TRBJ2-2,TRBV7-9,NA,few,TGTGCCAGCAGTAAGGGCGCATGGACCGGGGAGCTGTTTTTT,CASSKGAWTGELFF
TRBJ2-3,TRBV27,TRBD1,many,TGTGCCAGCAGTCCTTGGACAGGGGGAACCACAGATACGCAGTATTTT,CASSPWTGGTTDTQYF
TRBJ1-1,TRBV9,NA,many,TGTGCCAGCAGCGTAGGGTGGGGGGACACTGAAGCTTTCTTT,CASSVGWGDTEAFF
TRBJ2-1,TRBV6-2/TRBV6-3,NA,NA,TGTGCCAGCTTTCGGTCGGGGAGCAATGAGCAGTTCTTC,CASFRSGSNEQFF